The 19 T cell receptor beta chains given below trace back to one sample, sequenced in a study of shared T cell receptors in the human thymus. Clones were sequenced by immunoSEQ multiplex PCR, and TCRdb holds only the in-frame ones, with some missing. The sample shows 500,000 to 750,000 clones, roughly 90% of them seen only once. These same records also appear under a second study, on human thymus T cells.

Sequenced sample: thymocytes. These TCRs come from a boy under two years old with a congenital heart defect.

V is TRBV30 and J is TRBJ2-7; 10 bases agree with TRBD2. V was pared by 5 bases and J by 4 bases, with 14 bases of the junction left unmatched. Germline lookup yields CDR1 GTSNPN and CDR2 SVGIG (reference sequence). The CDR3 covers 16 residues. In DNA form, the CDR3 reads TGTGCCTGGGGCTGGGGGCTAGCGGGAGAAAGTTACGAGCAGTACTTC. Protein: CAWGWGLAGESYEQYF.

The V gene is TRBV4-2, the J gene TRBJ2-1, with a possible D match to TRBD2 (6 bases). The germline V gene encodes CDR1 LGHNA and CDR2 YNFKEQ. V was clipped by 0 bases and J by 0 bases, with 18 bases between them. The CDR3 spans 19 residues. The CDR3 DNA sequence: TGTGCCAGCAGCCAAGACCGTCCGGGGCGGGATAGCTCCTACAATGAGCAGTTCTTC. This encodes CASSQDRPGRDSSYNEQFF.

The chain carries TRBV29-1 and TRBJ2-3, with 7 bases lining up with TRBD2. The CDR3 has 20 residues. With V trimmed by 3 bases and J by 0 bases, 21 bases remained unmatched. CDR1 and CDR2 from the germline V gene are SQVTM and ANQGSEA. Written as DNA, the CDR3 is TGCAGCGTTGACGGTCGGATCGGGACGGGAGGAGGGGTCAGCACAGATACGCAGTATTTT. It yields the protein CSVDGRIGTGGGVSTDTQYF.

The chain recombines TRBV7-8 with TRBJ2-7, with D possibly TRBD1 on 6 matching bases. CDR1 is SGHVS and CDR2 is FQNEAQ in the germline V gene. CDR3 length: 18 residues. Trimming cost V 1 base and J 0 bases, with 19 bases left between them. CDR3 sequence reads: CASSLESVWGHISYEQYF. The DNA of the CDR3 is TGTGCCAGCAGCTTAGAGTCGGTATGGGGGCATATCTCCTACGAGCAGTACTTC. The full variable domain, its missing parts supplied by reference TRBV7-8 and TRBJ2-7, is GAGVSQSPRYKVAKRGQDVALRCDPISGHVSLFWYQQALGQGPEFLTYFQNEAQLDKSGLPSDRFFAERPEGSVSTLKIQRTQQEDSAVYLCASSLESVWGHISYEQYFGPGTRLTVT.

This clone is a singleton in its sample. The chain recombines TRBV5-8 with TRBJ2-1, with 7 nucleotides matching TRBD2. The CDR3 totals 16 residues. Germline CDR1 reads SGHTS; CDR2 reads YDEGEE. With 2 bases clipped from V and 2 bases from J, the junction kept 7 bases outside the gene matches. The CDR3 DNA reads as TGTGCCAGCAGCTTCCCGGCTAGCGGAACCTACAATGAGCAGTTCTTC. Protein: CASSFPASGTYNEQFF.

The chain is built from TRBV4-3 and TRBJ2-1; the D gene is possibly TRBD1 (5 bases). This CDR3 has 18 residues. The germline V gene encodes CDR1 LGHNA and CDR2 YSLEER. Trimming took off 0 bases at V and 0 bases at J, with 15 bases between the two ends. For the CDR3, the DNA is TGCGCCAGCAGCCAAGATAGGGTGGGGCCTAGCTCCTACAATGAGCAGTTCTTC. It codes for CASSQDRVGPSSYNEQFF.

This clone was counted a few times. This chain joins TRBV4-3 and TRBJ1-4; a weak D match, TRBD1 (6 bases). CDR3 length: 17 residues. Trimming stripped 4 bases from V and 7 bases from J, with 22 bases between. CDR1 LGHNA and CDR2 YSLEER come from the germline V gene. DNA for the CDR3: TGCGCCAGCAGCCTTACCGTTCCGGACAGAACCCCTGAAAAACTGTTTTTT. It encodes CASSLTVPDRTPEKLFF.

V is TRBV27 and J is TRBJ2-1, with 8 nucleotides matching TRBD1. CDR3 length equals 15 residues. V was clipped by 6 bases and J by 3 bases; unmatched bases: 7. Germline assignment: CDR1 MNHEY and CDR2 SMNVEV (reference sequence). The DNA of the CDR3 is TGTGCCAGCAGGCAACCGGGACAGGACTACAATGAGCAGTTCTTC. As protein: CASRQPGQDYNEQFF.

J is TRBJ2-7 and V is TRBV18; a weak D match, TRBD1 (6 bases). Per the germline V gene, CDR1 is KGHSH and CDR2 is LQKENI. The CDR3 is made up of 14 amino acids. V gave up 1 base and J gave up 1 base, with 8 bases separating them. DNA for the CDR3: TGTGCCAGCTCACCACGGGACAATTCCTACGAGCAGTACTTC. The encoded protein is CASSPRDNSYEQYF.

This chain links TRBV4-1 with TRBJ2-3; 7 bases fit TRBD2. J gave up 4 bases and V 3 bases, and 1 base lay outside the gene matches. This CDR3 has 13 amino acids. The germline V gene encodes CDR1 MGHRA and CDR2 YSYEKL. CDR3 nucleotide sequence: TGCGCCAGCAGCCACACTAGCGCAGATACGCAGTATTTT. It codes for CASSHTSADTQYF.

A single count supports this clone. V usage is TRBV19 and J usage is TRBJ2-4; 9 positions agree with TRBD1. CDR1 LNHDA and CDR2 SQIVND come from the germline V gene (reference sequence). Germline trimming cut 5 bases from V and 3 bases from J; bases unmatched to any gene: 5. The CDR3 covers 15 residues. The CDR3 is CASSGTGNGKNIQYF. In DNA, the CDR3 is TGTGCCAGTAGTGGGACAGGGAATGGCAAAAACATTCAGTACTTC.

The V call is TRBV28, the J call TRBJ2-1; D ambiguous. The germline V gene has CDR1 MDHEN and CDR2 SYDVKM. The CDR3 runs 15 residues. Trimming left V 5 bases short and J 3 bases short, with 14 bases between. The CDR3 DNA reads TGTGCCAGCAGTCCCTCTGGCCCGCTCTACAATGAGCAGTTCTTC. It specifies CASSPSGPLYNEQFF.

The V and J genes are TRBV30 and TRBJ2-7; D remains unclear. CDR1 and CDR2 from the germline V gene are GTSNPN and SVGIG (reference sequence). Trimming stripped 3 bases from V and 0 bases from J, with 12 bases between. The CDR3 consists of 14 residues. CDR3 DNA sequence: TGTGCCTGGAGAACCCCCGTGAGCTCCTACGAGCAGTACTTC. This encodes CAWRTPVSSYEQYF.

The chain carries TRBV27 and TRBJ2-4; TRBD1 aligns across 8 bases. Germline V gives CDR1 MNHEY, CDR2 SMNVEV (reference sequence). The length of the CDR3 is 17 residues. V lost 6 bases to trimming and J lost 3 bases; unmatched junction nucleotides: 13. CDR3 sequence reads: CASRPPDRAVGKNIQYF. CDR3 nucleotide sequence: TGTGCCAGCAGACCTCCGGACAGGGCGGTGGGCAAAAACATTCAGTACTTC.

V gene TRBV29-1 combines with J gene TRBJ2-1, with D perhaps TRBD2 (6 bases). V was clipped by 4 bases and J by 0 bases, with 10 bases between them. This CDR3 is 14 amino acids long. In germline, CDR1 is SQVTM, CDR2 ANQGSEA. CDR3 nucleotides: TGCAGCGTTGGGCCGGGAGCCTCCTACAATGAGCAGTTCTTC. Its translation: CSVGPGASYNEQFF.

Only a few counts were recorded for this clone. This rearrangement joins TRBV5-6 to TRBJ2-7, with 8 bases aligning to TRBD1. Germline CDR1 SGHDT, CDR2 YYEEEE. V trimming: 4 bases; J trimming: 4 bases; junction bases outside the gene matches: 4. The CDR3 runs to 13 residues. The CDR3 loop is CASSRRQGYEQYF. CDR3 in DNA: TGTGCCAGCAGCCGTCGACAGGGGTACGAGCAGTACTTC.

This clone occurred a few times. The V and J genes are TRBV11-2 and TRBJ2-7, with TRBD2 identical over 9 bases. The CDR3 totals 16 residues. V lost 1 base and J lost 2; bases outside the gene matches: 6. Per germline, CDR1 SGHAT and CDR2 FQNNGV. The CDR3 nucleotides are TGTGCCAGCAGCTTAGGTAGCGGGAGAGTTACCTACGAGCAGTACTTC. Amino acids: CASSLGSGRVTYEQYF.

The genes are TRBV30 and TRBJ1-4; 8 nucleotides align to TRBD1. The junction had 14 bases not matched to a gene; V was cut back by 0 bases and J by 5 bases. This CDR3 region has 18 residues. CDR1 is GTSNPN, CDR2 SVGIG, per germline (reference sequence). The CDR3 protein is CAWSVGWGQAFLNEKLFF. The CDR3, as DNA: TGTGCCTGGAGTGTAGGATGGGGACAGGCGTTCTTGAATGAAAAACTGTTTTTT.

The chain couples TRBV27 to TRBJ2-5; D is possibly TRBD1 (5 bases). There are 12 residues in the CDR3. Trimming pared 6 bases from V and 1 base from J, leaving 6 bases between. Germline lookup yields CDR1 MNHEY and CDR2 SMNVEV (reference sequence). The CDR3: CASSDSQETQYF. In nucleotides, the CDR3 is TGTGCCAGCAGCGACAGCCAAGAGACCCAGTACTTC.